This passage covers 13 T cell receptor beta chains from one sample sequenced in a study of regulatory T cells in long-lasting Graves disease. CDR3 regions were amplified by Arm-PCR using iRepertoire HTBI primers to build TCR beta libraries. TCRdb passed the multiplex PCR reads through MiXCR, listing each CDR3 protein once. The sample records roughly 500,000 distinct CDR3 sequences, 20% to 25% being singletons. The time point is: persistent/refractory GD, antithyroid drugs over 5 years with positive TRAb. The TCR library was prepared using RNA isolated from PBMCs. The material sequenced was peripheral blood mononuclear cells (PBMCs), taken when the disease was refractory, from a patient treated with antithyroid drugs. All receptors come from a female donor with Graves disease.

At least ten counts were recorded for this clonotype. The chain carries TRBV20-1 and TRBJ2-7; D might be TRBD1 (6 bases). In germline, CDR1 is DFQATT, CDR2 SNEGSKA (reference sequence). The V gene lost 6 bases and the J gene lost 1 base, with 13 bases spanning the gap. This CDR3 spans 13 amino acids. The DNA for the CDR3 is TGCAGTGCGCAGCACGGGACATCCTACGAGCAGTACTTC. Its translation: CSAQHGTSYEQYF.

This clonotype has a count of ten or more. The J gene is TRBJ1-5, the V gene TRBV11-2; D ambiguous. This CDR3 contains 13 residues. Germline loops: CDR1 SGHAT, CDR2 FQNNGV. V was clipped by 0 bases and J by 6 bases, with 6 bases between them. CDR3 nucleotide sequence: TGTGCCAGCAGCTTAGATTTGGGTCAGCCCCAGCATTTT. Encoded protein: CASSLDLGQPQHF.

This clonotype has ten or more counts. The rearrangement links TRBV24-1 to TRBJ2-5; a possible D gene is TRBD1 (6 bases). Trimming removed 8 bases from V and 4 bases from J, with 13 bases in between. Germline values: CDR1 KGHDR, CDR2 SFDVKD. The CDR3 loop spans 13 amino acids. The CDR3: CATTRQEGETQYF. CDR3 nucleotide sequence: TGTGCCACCACCCGACAGGAAGGAGAGACCCAGTACTTC.

This chain joins TRBV18 and TRBJ2-5, with D possibly matching TRBD1 (6 bases). Trimming stripped 4 bases from V and 5 bases from J, with 17 bases between. Germline V gene lookup returns CDR1 KGHSH and CDR2 LQKENI. The CDR3 has 15 amino acids. The chain's CDR3 is CASSQADLRGETQYF. Here the CDR3 DNA reads TGTGCCAGCTCACAAGCGGACCTGAGGGGGGAGACCCAGTACTTC.

This clonotype was seen many times. This sequence joins TRBV28 and TRBJ2-7; 8 bases fit TRBD1. CDR3 size: 18 residues. Germline trimming cut 2 bases from V and 2 bases from J; bases unmatched to any gene: 14. Per the germline V gene, CDR1 is MDHEN and CDR2 is SYDVKM. In DNA, the CDR3 is TGTGCCAGCAGTTTAAGGGGATACGGACAGGGTGGGACCTACGAGCAGTACTTC. Protein: CASSLRGYGQGGTYEQYF. The full variable domain, with the rest looked up from reference TRBV28 and TRBJ2-7, is DVKVTQSSRYLVKRTGEKVFLECVQDMDHENMFWYRQDPGLGLRLIYFSYDVKMKEKGDIPEGYSVSREKKERFSLILESASTNQTSMYLCASSLRGYGQGGTYEQYFGPGTRLTVT.

The chain uses TRBV19 and TRBJ2-7; the match to TRBD1 covers 7 bases. The CDR3 extends over 15 amino acids. Germline V gene lookup returns CDR1 LNHDA and CDR2 SQIVND (reference sequence). The J segment lost 4 bases and the V segment lost 6 bases, leaving 12 bases of the junction unmatched. The CDR3 loop reads CASRVTQGPGYEQYF. The CDR3 DNA follows: TGTGCCAGTAGGGTCACACAGGGGCCTGGGTACGAGCAGTACTTC.

The V call is TRBV20-1, the J call TRBJ2-5, with 7 nucleotides matching TRBD1. The CDR3 sequence is 16 residues long. Germline V gene data show CDR1 as DFQATT and CDR2 as SNEGSKA (reference sequence). V shed 4 bases and J 0 bases; nucleotides not matched to a gene: 11. CDR3 region: CSATEGTELYQETQYF. CDR3 bases: TGCAGTGCTACCGAAGGGACAGAACTTTACCAAGAGACCCAGTACTTC.

This clonotype was seen many times. The V and J genes are TRBV2 and TRBJ1-6, with D possibly TRBD1 on 5 matching bases. Germline loops: CDR1 SNHLY, CDR2 FYNNEI. The V end lost 7 bases, the J end lost 0 bases, and 16 bases lay between the germline ends. The CDR3 runs to 17 residues. As DNA, the CDR3 is TGTGCCAGCAAGGGACGGCAGGAAAGCTCCTATAATTCACCCCTCCACTTT. This sequence encodes CASKGRQESSYNSPLHF.

The chain carries TRBV5-4 and TRBJ2-7, with unresolved D. The CDR3 totals 13 residues. Germline V lookup: CDR1 SGHNT, CDR2 YYREEE (reference sequence). Trimming removed 2 bases from V and 3 bases from J, with 9 bases in between. The CDR3 region has the DNA TGTGCCAGCAGCTTCGGCGGTATCTACGAGCAGTACTTC. It yields the protein CASSFGGIYEQYF.

The genes are TRBV19 and TRBJ2-5, with 10 positions matching TRBD1. J lost 4 bases, V lost 8 bases, and 7 bases had no gene match. The CDR3 consists of 14 residues. Per the germline V gene, CDR1 is LNHDA and CDR2 is SQIVND (reference sequence). CDR3 loop: CASSTGGFGETQYF. CDR3 in DNA: TGTGCCAGTTCGACAGGGGGCTTTGGAGAGACCCAGTACTTC.

This clonotype was detected many times. This chain uses TRBV2 with TRBJ1-2, with D possibly being TRBD1 (5 bases). Trimming took off 6 bases at V and 8 bases at J, with 22 bases between the two ends. The CDR3 covers 15 residues. CDR1 is SNHLY, CDR2 FYNNEI, per germline. The CDR3 sequence is CASRGPLTGAGGYTF. The CDR3 DNA reads as TGTGCCAGCAGGGGACCGTTGACCGGGGCCGGGGGCTACACCTTC.

This clonotype was observed at least ten times. The V call is TRBV7-9, the J call TRBJ2-7, with 10 bases fitting TRBD1. Germline CDR1 SEHNR, CDR2 FQNEAQ (reference sequence). Trimming at V came to 6 bases and at J to 1 base, leaving 6 bases not matched to a gene. This CDR3 is 15 amino acids long. The CDR3 sequence: CASSWDRGASYEQYF. CDR3 nucleotides: TGTGCCAGCAGTTGGGACAGGGGAGCTTCCTACGAGCAGTACTTC.

This clonotype showed up many times. The chain couples TRBV7-9 to TRBJ2-7; unclear D gene. In germline, CDR1 is SEHNR, CDR2 FQNEAQ (reference sequence). V dropped 5 bases and J dropped 0 bases, with 5 bases sitting between them. CDR3 length: 12 residues. CDR3 DNA sequence: TGTGCCAGCAGCGTAAGCTCCTACGAGCAGTACTTC. Its translation is CASSVSSYEQYF.